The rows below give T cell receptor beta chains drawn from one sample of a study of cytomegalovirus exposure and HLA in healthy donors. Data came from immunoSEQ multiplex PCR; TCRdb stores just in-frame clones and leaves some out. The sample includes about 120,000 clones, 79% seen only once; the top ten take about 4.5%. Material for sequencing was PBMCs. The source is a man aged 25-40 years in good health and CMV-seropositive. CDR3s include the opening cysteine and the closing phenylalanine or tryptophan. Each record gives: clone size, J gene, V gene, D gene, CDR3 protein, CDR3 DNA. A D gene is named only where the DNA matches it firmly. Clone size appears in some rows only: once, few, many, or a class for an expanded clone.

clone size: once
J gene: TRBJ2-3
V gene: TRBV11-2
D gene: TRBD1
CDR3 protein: CASTADRVADTQYF
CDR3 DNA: TGTGCCAGCACCGCCGACAGGGTGGCAGATACGCAGTATTTT

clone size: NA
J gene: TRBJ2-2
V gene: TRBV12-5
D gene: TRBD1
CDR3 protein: CASGWGQGATGELFF
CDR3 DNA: TGTGCTAGTGGTTGGGGACAGGGGGCGACCGGGGAGCTGTTTTTT

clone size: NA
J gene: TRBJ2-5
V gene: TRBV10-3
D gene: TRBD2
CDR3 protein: CAISDSEGTSPMGGETQYF
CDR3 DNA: TGTGCCATCAGTGACTCGGAAGGGACTAGCCCCATGGGGGGAGAGACCCAGTACTTC

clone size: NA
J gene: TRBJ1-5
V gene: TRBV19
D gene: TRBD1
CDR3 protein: CASSRPGGSNQPQHF
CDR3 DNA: TGTGCCAGTAGTCGGCCAGGGGGATCCAATCAGCCCCAGCATTTT

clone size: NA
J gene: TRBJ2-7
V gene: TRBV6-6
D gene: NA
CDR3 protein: CASSSGGHLRGYEQYF
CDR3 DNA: TGTGCCAGCAGTTCCGGGGGTCACTTAAGGGGATACGAGCAGTACTTC

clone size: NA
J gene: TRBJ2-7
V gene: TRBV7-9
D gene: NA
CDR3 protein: CASSLGFGDEYF
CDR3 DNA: TGTGCCAGCAGCTTAGGTTTCGGGGATGAGTACTTC

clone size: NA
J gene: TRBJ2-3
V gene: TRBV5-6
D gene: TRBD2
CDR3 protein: CASSPGLAGVSQYF
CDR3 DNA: TGTGCCAGCAGCCCCGGACTAGCGGGGGTATCGCAGTATTTT

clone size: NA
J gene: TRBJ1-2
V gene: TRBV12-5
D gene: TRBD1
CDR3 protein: CASGIGTGLYGYTF
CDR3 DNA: TGTGCTAGTGGTATAGGGACAGGGCTCTATGGCTACACCTTC

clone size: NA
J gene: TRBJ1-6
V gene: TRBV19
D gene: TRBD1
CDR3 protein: CASRIPGQGNSPLHF
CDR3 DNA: TGTGCCAGTAGGATTCCGGGACAGGGTAATTCACCCCTCCACTTT

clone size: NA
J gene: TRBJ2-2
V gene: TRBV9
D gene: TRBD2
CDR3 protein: CASSPGGGSDVTGELFF
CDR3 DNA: TGTGCCAGCAGCCCGGGAGGCGGGAGCGACGTCACCGGGGAGCTGTTTTTT

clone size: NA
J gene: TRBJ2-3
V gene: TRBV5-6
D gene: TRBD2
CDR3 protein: CASSFRTSGGISRYTQYF
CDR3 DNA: TGTGCCAGCAGCTTCCGGACTAGCGGGGGGATATCGAGGTATACGCAGTATTTT

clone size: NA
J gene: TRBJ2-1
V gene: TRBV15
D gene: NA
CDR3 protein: CATSRDSRYNEQFF
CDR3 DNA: TGTGCCACCAGCAGAGATAGCAGATACAATGAGCAGTTCTTC

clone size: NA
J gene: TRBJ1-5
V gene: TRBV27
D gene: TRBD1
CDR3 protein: CASSPSTGDSNQPQHF
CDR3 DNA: TGTGCCAGCAGCCCTTCGACAGGGGATAGCAATCAGCCCCAGCATTTT

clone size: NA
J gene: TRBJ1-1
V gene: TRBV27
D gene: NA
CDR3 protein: CASSPLDGRNTEAFF
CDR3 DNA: TGTGCCAGCAGTCCGCTGGACGGGAGGAACACTGAAGCTTTCTTT

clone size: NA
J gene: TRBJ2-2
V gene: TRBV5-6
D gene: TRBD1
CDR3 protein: CASSWDRAGELFF
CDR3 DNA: TGTGCCAGCAGCTGGGACAGGGCCGGGGAGCTGTTTTTT

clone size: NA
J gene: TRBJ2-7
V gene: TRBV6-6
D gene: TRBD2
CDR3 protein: CASSLSGGPTYEQYF
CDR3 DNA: TGTGCCAGCAGCCTCTCGGGGGGGCCCACCTACGAGCAGTACTTC

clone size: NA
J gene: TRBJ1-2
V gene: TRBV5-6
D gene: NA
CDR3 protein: CASSTSPQFYGYTF
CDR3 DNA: TGTGCCAGCAGCACAAGTCCCCAGTTCTATGGCTACACCTTC

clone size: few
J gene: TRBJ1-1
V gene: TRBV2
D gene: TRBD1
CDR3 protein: CASTGTGGMNTEAFF
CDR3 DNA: TGTGCCAGCACCGGGACAGGGGGTATGAACACTGAAGCTTTCTTT

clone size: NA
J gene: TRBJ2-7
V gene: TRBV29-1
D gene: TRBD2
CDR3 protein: CSVVESTSGTGEQYF
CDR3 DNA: TGCAGCGTAGTAGAAAGTACTAGCGGGACCGGAGAGCAGTACTTC

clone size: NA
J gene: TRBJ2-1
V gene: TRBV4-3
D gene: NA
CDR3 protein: CASSQDRVGYEQFF
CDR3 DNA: TGCGCCAGCAGCCAAGACAGGGTCGGGTATGAGCAGTTCTTC

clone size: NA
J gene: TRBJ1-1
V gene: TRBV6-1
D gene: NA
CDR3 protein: CASSSPQGGAPSFF
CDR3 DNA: TGTGCCAGCAGTTCCCCCCAGGGCGGGGCTCCGTCTTTCTTT

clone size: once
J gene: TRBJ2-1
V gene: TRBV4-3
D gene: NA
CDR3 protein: CASSQDQGGYYNEQFF
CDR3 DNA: TGCGCCAGCAGCCAAGATCAGGGGGGCTACTACAATGAGCAGTTCTTC

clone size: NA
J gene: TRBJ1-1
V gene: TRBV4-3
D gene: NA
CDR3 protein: CASSQGGEYIMNTEAFF
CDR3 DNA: TGCGCCAGCAGCCAAGGGGGAGAGTATATAATGAACACTGAAGCTTTCTTT

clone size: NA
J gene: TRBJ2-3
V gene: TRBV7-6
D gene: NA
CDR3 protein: CASSPLTENTDTQYF
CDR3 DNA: TGTGCCAGCAGCCCGTTGACAGAAAACACAGATACGCAGTATTTT

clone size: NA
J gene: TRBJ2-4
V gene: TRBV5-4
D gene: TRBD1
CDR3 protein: CASSPTGADSQYF
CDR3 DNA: TGTGCCAGCAGCCCGACAGGGGCGGACAGTCAGTACTTC

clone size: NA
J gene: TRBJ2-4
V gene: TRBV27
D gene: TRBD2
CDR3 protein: CASGLAGATKNSQYF
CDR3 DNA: TGTGCCAGCGGACTAGCGGGAGCAACCAAAAACAGTCAGTACTTC

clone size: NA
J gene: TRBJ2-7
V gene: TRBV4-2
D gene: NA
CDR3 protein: CASSPLTNFNEQYF
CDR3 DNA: TGTGCCAGCAGCCCCCTTACCAACTTTAACGAGCAGTACTTC

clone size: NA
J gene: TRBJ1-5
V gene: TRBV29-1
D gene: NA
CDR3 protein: CSVVKGAGSNQPQHF
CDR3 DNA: TGCAGCGTTGTAAAAGGGGCCGGTAGCAATCAGCCCCAGCATTTT

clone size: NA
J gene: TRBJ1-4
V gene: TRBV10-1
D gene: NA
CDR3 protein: CASSPTGPAEYEKLFF
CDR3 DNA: TGCGCCAGCAGTCCAACAGGGCCGGCGGAGTATGAAAAACTGTTTTTT

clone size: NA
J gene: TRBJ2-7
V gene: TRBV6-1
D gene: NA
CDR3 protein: CASSELADSSYEQYF
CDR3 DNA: TGTGCCAGCAGTGAACTCGCGGACTCTTCATACGAGCAGTACTTC

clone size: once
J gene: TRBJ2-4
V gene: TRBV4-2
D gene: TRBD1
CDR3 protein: CASSYRTGEDFFIQYF
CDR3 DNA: TGTGCCAGCAGCTACCGGACAGGGGAAGATTTCTTCATTCAGTACTTC

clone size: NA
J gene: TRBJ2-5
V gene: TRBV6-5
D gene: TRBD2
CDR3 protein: CASRKTSGLQETQYF
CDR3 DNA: TGTGCCAGCAGGAAGACTAGCGGCTTACAAGAGACCCAGTACTTC

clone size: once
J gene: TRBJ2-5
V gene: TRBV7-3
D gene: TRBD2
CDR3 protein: CASSLAGTSETQYF
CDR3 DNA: TGTGCCAGCAGCCTAGCCGGGACTAGTGAGACCCAGTACTTC

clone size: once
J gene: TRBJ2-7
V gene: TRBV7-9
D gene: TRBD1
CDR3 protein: CASSKDRGTYEQYF
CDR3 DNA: TGTGCCAGCAGCAAAGACAGGGGGACCTACGAGCAGTACTTC

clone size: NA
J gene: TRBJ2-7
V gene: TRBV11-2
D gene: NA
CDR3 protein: CASSLTHEQYF
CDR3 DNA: TGTGCCAGCAGCCTAACCCACGAGCAGTACTTC

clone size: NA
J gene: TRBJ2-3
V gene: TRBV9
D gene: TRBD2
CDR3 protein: CASRPVGGGTDTQYF
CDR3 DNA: TGTGCCAGCAGACCCGTCGGGGGGGGCACAGATACGCAGTATTTT

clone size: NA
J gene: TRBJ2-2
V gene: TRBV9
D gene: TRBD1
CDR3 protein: CASSAQGTANTGELFF
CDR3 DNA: TGTGCCAGCAGCGCACAAGGGACAGCGAACACCGGGGAGCTGTTTTTT